This is a list of T cell receptor beta chains from one sample in a study of cytomegalovirus exposure and HLA in healthy donors. Sequencing used immunoSEQ multiplex PCR; TCRdb keeps in-frame clones, though not all of them. This table holds around 110,000 clones, about four fifths found once. The sequencing input was PBMCs. The receptor source for this set is a man aged 45-65 years in good health and CMV-seronegative. Each CDR3 is given with its conserved first and last residue. Each record gives: D gene, clone size, J gene, V gene, CDR3 protein, CDR3 DNA. D genes are given only for firm matches. Expanded clones get a size class; other rows say once, few or many, or leave the size out.

>NA|NA|TRBJ2-3|TRBV2
CASSAVARQVDTQYF
TGTGCCAGCAGTGCCGTAGCCCGCCAAGTAGATACGCAGTATTTT
>NA|NA|TRBJ1-1|TRBV6-6
CASSSRAGGMNTEAFF
TGTGCCAGCAGTTCCAGGGCGGGGGGCATGAACACTGAAGCTTTCTTT
>NA|NA|TRBJ1-1|TRBV7-6
CASSLSDNTEAFF
TGTGCCAGCAGCTTATCAGATAACACTGAAGCTTTCTTT
>TRBD1|NA|TRBJ1-4|TRBV18
CASRPGQGNEKLFF
TGTGCCAGCCGGCCCGGACAGGGAAATGAAAAACTGTTTTTT
>TRBD1|NA|TRBJ1-1|TRBV4-1
CASSPGTGFRDTEAFF
TGCGCCAGCAGCCCCGGGACAGGGTTTAGGGACACTGAAGCTTTCTTT
>NA|NA|TRBJ2-6|TRBV10-3
CAIAGGYSSGANVLTF
TGTGCCATCGCTGGAGGGTACTCCTCTGGGGCCAACGTCCTGACTTTC
>NA|NA|TRBJ2-1|TRBV19
CASSVASYNEQFF
TGTGCCAGCAGCGTTGCTTCCTACAATGAGCAGTTCTTC
>NA|NA|TRBJ1-3|TRBV19
CASSSVNTIYF
TGTGCCAGTAGTAGCGTGAACACCATATATTTT
>NA|NA|TRBJ1-2|TRBV6-5
CASSSRSLNYGYTF
TGTGCCAGCAGTTCCCGGTCCCTTAACTATGGCTACACCTTC
>NA|few|TRBJ1-1|TRBV4-3
CASSQPGGTEAFF
TGCGCCAGCAGCCAACCGGGAGGCACTGAAGCTTTCTTT
>TRBD1|NA|TRBJ1-6|TRBV7-9
CASRPGTGPLLGNSPLHF
TGTGCCAGCAGACCCGGGACAGGACCCCTTTTGGGAAATTCACCCCTCCACTTT
>TRBD1|NA|TRBJ1-6|TRBV27
CASSLGQFNSPLHF
TGTGCCAGCAGTTTGGGACAGTTCAATTCACCCCTCCACTTT
>NA|NA|TRBJ1-1|TRBV27
CASSFSGITVEAFF
TGTGCCAGCAGTTTCTCAGGGATTACCGTTGAAGCTTTCTTT
>NA|NA|TRBJ1-1|TRBV11-2
CASSFYRAEAFF
TGTGCCAGCAGCTTCTACAGGGCTGAAGCTTTCTTT
>TRBD2|NA|TRBJ2-7|TRBV7-2
CASSLGGGSGYEQYF
TGTGCCAGCAGCTTAGGGGGGGGGTCGGGATACGAGCAGTACTTC
>TRBD1|NA|TRBJ2-4|TRBV5-4
CASSLVGQGGNIQYF
TGTGCCAGCAGCTTGGTAGGACAGGGTGGAAACATTCAGTACTTC
>NA|NA|TRBJ1-6|TRBV9
CASSPSKGEGSPLHF
TGTGCCAGCAGCCCGAGTAAGGGGGAAGGGTCACCCCTCCACTTT
>TRBD2|NA|TRBJ2-3|TRBV4-1
CASSQFQRGEDTQYF
TGCGCCAGCAGCCAATTCCAGCGGGGGGAAGATACGCAGTATTTT
>NA|NA|TRBJ1-3|TRBV5-1
CASSLEGFSGNTIYF
TGCGCCAGCAGCTTGGAGGGGTTTTCTGGAAACACCATATATTTT
>NA|NA|TRBJ2-1|TRBV19
CASSIDVATLNEQFF
TGTGCCAGTAGTATAGACGTTGCCACTCTTAATGAGCAGTTCTTC
>TRBD2|NA|TRBJ2-2|TRBV6-4
CASKRGANTGELFF
TGTGCCAGCAAGCGGGGGGCTAACACCGGGGAGCTGTTTTTT
>NA|NA|TRBJ1-5|TRBV28
CASSATFSVRPQHF
TGTGCCAGTTCGGCGACTTTCTCAGTACGGCCCCAGCATTTT
>TRBD1|NA|TRBJ1-2|TRBV28
CASRPTGTGGSGYTF
TGTGCCAGCAGGCCGACCGGGACAGGGGGCTCGGGCTACACCTTC
>NA|NA|TRBJ1-1|TRBV7-9
CASSLGSGVRNTEAFF
TGTGCCAGCAGCTTAGGATCCGGGGTGAGGAACACTGAAGCTTTCTTT
>NA|NA|TRBJ2-7|TRBV7-2
CASSSNYEQYF
TGTGCCAGCAGCTCAAATTACGAGCAGTACTTC
>NA|NA|TRBJ1-1|TRBV7-9
CASSLAGPPTEAFF
TGTGCCAGCAGCTTAGCTGGGCCCCCCACTGAAGCTTTCTTT
>TRBD1|few|TRBJ2-7|TRBV7-2
CASSPGTGSSYEQYF
TGTGCCAGCAGCCCCGGGACAGGGAGCTCCTACGAGCAGTACTTC
>TRBD1|NA|TRBJ2-2|TRBV11-3
CASSPGQGSFGGELFF
TGTGCCAGCAGCCCAGGACAGGGTTCCTTCGGCGGGGAGCTGTTTTTT
>NA|NA|TRBJ2-3|TRBV7-9
CASSTYRDTQYF
TGTGCCAGCAGCACCTACAGAGATACGCAGTATTTT
>NA|once|TRBJ2-4|TRBV9
CASSVEGGNIQYF
TGTGCCAGCAGCGTAGAGGGGGGGAACATTCAGTACTTC
>NA|NA|TRBJ1-1|TRBV18
CASSPSQGNMNTEAFF
TGTGCCAGCTCACCATCGCAGGGTAATATGAACACTGAAGCTTTCTTT
>TRBD1|NA|TRBJ1-1|TRBV18
CASSAGTGGDTEAFF
TGTGCCAGCTCAGCCGGGACAGGGGGTGACACTGAAGCTTTCTTT
>TRBD1|NA|TRBJ2-1|TRBV6-1
CAGQKTGGSYNEQFF
TGTGCCGGACAAAAGACAGGGGGCTCCTACAATGAGCAGTTCTTC
>NA|few|TRBJ2-7|TRBV30
CAWSLQSYEQYF
TGTGCCTGGAGTTTACAGTCCTACGAGCAGTACTTC
>TRBD1|NA|TRBJ1-4|TRBV7-9
CASSFGDRGYEKLFF
TGTGCCAGCAGCTTCGGGGACAGGGGGTATGAAAAACTGTTTTTT
>TRBD1|NA|TRBJ1-1|TRBV18
CASSSRDSTEAFF
TGTGCCAGCTCATCCCGGGACAGCACTGAAGCTTTCTTT
>TRBD2|NA|TRBJ2-3|TRBV11-2
CASSTRAGEGVDTQYF
TGTGCCAGCAGCACCCGAGCGGGGGAGGGGGTGGATACGCAGTATTTT
>NA|NA|TRBJ2-2|TRBV7-2
CASSPPVQGSGELFF
TGTGCCAGCAGCCCCCCGGTCCAGGGCTCGGGGGAGCTGTTTTTT
>NA|few|TRBJ2-3|TRBV5-1
CASSLDRLSTDTQYF
TGCGCCAGCAGCTTGGACAGATTAAGCACAGATACGCAGTATTTT
>NA|NA|TRBJ2-6|TRBV5-6
CASSLDIPVSGANVLTF
TGTGCCAGCAGCTTGGATATCCCGGTCTCTGGGGCCAACGTCCTGACTTTC
>NA|once|TRBJ2-2|TRBV6-6
CASSYSSRANTGELFF
TGTGCCAGCAGTTACTCGAGCAGGGCGAACACCGGGGAGCTGTTTTTT
>TRBD1|NA|TRBJ2-7|TRBV27
CASRGLGTGTYEQYF
TGTGCCAGCAGGGGTCTAGGGACAGGGACCTACGAGCAGTACTTC
>TRBD1|NA|TRBJ1-5|TRBV6-5
CASRATGGADQPQHF
TGTGCCAGCAGAGCTACAGGGGGCGCCGATCAGCCCCAGCATTTT
>NA|once|TRBJ1-1|TRBV4-1
CASSPGGALNTEAFF
TGCGCCAGCAGCCCAGGTGGGGCTTTGAACACTGAAGCTTTCTTT